This T cell receptor beta chain was sequenced in a study of cytomegalovirus exposure and HLA in healthy donors listed by TCRdb under 2017. The study in broad terms: According to an earlier analysis of around 600 of the donors, about 179 million T cells yielded roughly 100 million unique TCR beta sequences and 276 Gb of sequence data. Roughly 320 gigabases of sequencing data and around 80 million unique TCR sequences made up an early release that covered approximately 700 HLA-typed donors. Of the roughly 400 genotyped donors, about 84% fell in the genetic ancestry cluster associated with self-reported Caucasian donors. The study aimed to test whether cataloging public T cell receptors could reveal signatures of past pathogen exposure. The study used immunosequencing to profile the T cell repertoires of 670 or so subjects and linked those repertoires to cytomegalovirus serostatus. Along with the roughly 670-subject first cohort, a separate validation cohort of 120 different subjects was used. The study combined high-throughput TCR immunosequencing, statistical association of individual TCRs with disease status, and machine learning to predict cytomegalovirus infection status. A later analysis re-analyzed previously published TCR beta repertoires from 666 donors and added high-resolution HLA genotyping to study TCR occurrence patterns. Rather than using new phenotypic data, the later analysis identified candidate immune exposures from TCR beta sequences and from how often those sequences occurred across donors. An earlier analysis of approximately 630 of the donors applied high-throughput TCR beta sequencing to assess whether each TCR beta V gene segment acted as functional or pseudogenic. Donor age, sex, ethnicity and CMV serostatus were compiled alongside the repertoire data. Genome-wide SNP genotypes for about 65% of the roughly 700 donors were used in a later genetic analysis, which treated that subset as a discovery cohort. Every discovery cohort repertoire had been produced on one sequencing platform. Both class I and class II loci were covered by HLA typing, at four-digit resolution. Typing coverage varied by locus: roughly 620-640 donors for A, B, C, DRB1 and DQB1; some 520 for DQA1; about 590 for DPA1; roughly 450 for DPB1. Because of strong linkage in the cohort, roughly five DR-DQ haplotypes were treated as single units for association and clustering. Across roughly 420 genotyped donors of the cohort, an average of roughly 250,000 unique TCR beta nucleotide sequences per donor were sequenced, and roughly 18% of those sequences were non-productive. The paper as a whole reports these results and caveats: The earlier analysis of nearly 600 of the donors excluded approximately 15 rarely observed V segments, including chromosome 9 orphons, because counts were too low. Compared with the roughly 600-donor mean, donors in an Asian-associated ancestry cluster had fewer N-insertions in productive TCRs, according to a later genetic analysis. When HLA alleles, especially DR and DQ, strongly co-occurred, TCR associations were difficult to assign to individual alleles. According to a later analysis, TCR association rates differed among HLA loci, with DRB1 alleles showing the most associated TCRs and HLA-C alleles showing the fewest. A total of fewer than 200 TCR beta chains were listed by the study as associated with cytomegalovirus. At a false discovery rate of 0.05, a later analysis linked roughly 17,000 TCR beta sequences to specific HLA alleles. A further reported finding was that TCR beta sequences accurately predicted the HLA-A and HLA-B alleles for most subjects in the first cohort. Presence/absence analyses assumed roughly uniform sequencing depth across donors, an assumption that may not hold. In an earlier analysis of approximately 590 of the donors, most TCR beta V segments appeared in productive rearrangements about 87% or about 30% of the time, broadly matching IMGT annotations. According to a later analysis, most CMV-associated TCR beta chains appeared to be HLA-restricted, and the HLA associations seemed to be driven largely by CMV exposure. Correlated functional status among segregating V segments might be attributable to linkage disequilibrium, but an unknown experimental factor could not be ruled out. Because some donors lacked HLA typing at each locus, the association tests relied only on the typed subset. According to a later analysis, parvovirus B19, influenza, CMV and Epstein-Barr virus appeared linked to several top co-occurrence clusters. A cluster of highly shared sequence variants was judged likely to be a technical artifact of the sequencing pipeline. It was suggested by the authors that the approach could potentially be generalized to other disease states and immunological phenotypes. V-gene and J-gene trimming of TCR beta chains was associated with a missense DCLRE1C variant in a later genetic analysis, and the association was replicated in an independent cohort. Only TCR beta chains were sequenced in this cohort, and the absence of alpha or paired-chain data limited detectable features. In both the original and validation cohorts, the classifier was reported to diagnose cytomegalovirus status with high specificity and sensitivity. A few of the identified cytomegalovirus-associated TCR beta chains were confirmed in vitro to be specific for cytomegalovirus antigens. Most TCR sequences were seen in very few donors, while some public TCRs were found in many individuals. The only immune exposure information available for the cohort was CMV serostatus. The 87-base-pair reads could not distinguish some IMGT-functional V segments, including TRBV6-2 and TRBV6-3, so those segments were excluded. Compared with equally common non-associated chains, HLA-associated TCR beta chains in a later analysis were more clonally expanded and had lower generation probabilities.

As for this clone: The antigen it recognizes is unknown. Per-nucleotide qualities are absent, and no much larger clonotype sits a single base away.

The germline V gene encodes CDR1 MNHEY and CDR2 SVGAGI. V trim: 1 base; J trim: 10 bases; unmatched bases: 6. Including cysteine and phenylalanine, the CDR3 has 13 amino acids. Only the CDR3 part of the read is kept: 39 bases, read in frame from the first base. The cohort comprised some 680 healthy bone marrow donors. All cohort members were sampled while nominally healthy, although unrecorded immune exposures were likely present. The donor was CMV seronegative and was included in the group of over 300 seronegative cohort members. Every donor gave a peripheral blood sample, and the peripheral blood mononuclear cells from that sample were used for TCR beta sequencing. Genomic DNA was extracted from the blood cell samples with the Qiagen DNeasy Blood Extraction Kit. Library creation used the immunoSEQ multiplex PCR assay. A mixture of 60 forward primers for TCR Vbeta segments and 13 reverse primers for TCR Jbeta segments was used in the multiplex PCR. The CDR3 region of rearranged TCR beta genes was amplified from genomic DNA by a multiplex PCR assay. Amplified TCR beta libraries were sequenced as 87-base-pair reads on the Illumina HiSeq System. As for the original processing: A later analysis tallied roughly 80 million unique TCR beta chains across the 700 or so repertoires, and around 10 million of those chains were shared by two or more donors. To remove PCR and sequencing errors, raw reads were error-corrected and collapsed into unique sequences using a nearest-neighbor algorithm that merged closely related sequences. Alignment of CDR3 sequences to IMGT reference sequences was used to assign V, D and J gene segments. For a sequence to be retained, at least a six-nucleotide match to both a V gene segment and a J gene segment was required. A rearrangement counted as productive if the CDR3 had no stop codons and remained in frame with V and J, and every other rearrangement counted as non-productive. CDR3 was defined by IMGT convention, running from the second conserved V-encoded cysteine to the conserved J-encoded phenylalanine. In an earlier analysis of around 600 of the donors, sequences lacking an unambiguous match to a single V gene segment were excluded. An earlier analysis of fewer than 650 of the donors classified V segments as functional when productive rearrangements were above 56.7% and as segregating when the standard deviation between donors was above 5%. A statistical classification framework was built to diagnose cytomegalovirus status from the catalog of TCR beta chain sequences. A later analysis assigned V and J genes by comparing TCR nucleotide sequences with IMGT/GENE-DB human TR gene sequences. Using the TCRdist pipeline, a later analysis assigned CDR3 sequences along with most-parsimonious VDJ recombination scenarios. A later analysis defined each TCR beta chain by its CDR3 amino acid sequence plus V-gene family, and excluded reads lacking a unique V-gene family. To address suspected cross-contamination and a sequencing artifact, a later analysis removed approximately 600 highly shared, low-generation-probability nucleotide sequences. A later analysis calculated a clonal expansion index for each public chain from normalized within-repertoire ranks of inferred template counts. In a later analysis, generation probabilities were computed with a VDJ recombination model fitted to out-of-frame rearrangements, and the resulting probabilities were checked against IGoR. Hypergeometric tests were used in a later analysis to score TCR-TCR, TCR-HLA and TCR-CMV co-occurrence, with a repertoire-size bias correction applied to the TCR pairs. To estimate false discovery rates, a later analysis permuted the HLA or CMV assignments 20 times. In a later analysis, co-occurring TCRs were grouped using DBSCAN, and TCRdist sequence similarity was added for clustering within HLA-allele-positive subsets. For co-occurrence clustering, repertoires with fewer than 30,000 or more than 120,000 public chains were excluded, along with several repertoires with anomalous nucleotide sharing. TCRdb retrieved this table from immuneACCESS and kept in-frame rearrangements only. Not all clones are present; in checked studies, unresolved V genes account for under half, and no reason is known for the remainder. V and J calls plus clone size are reproduced from that table; the DNA served to infer D and trimming. Across this sample there are 150,000 to 190,000 clones, with roughly four fifths seen only once. Of the sample, about 1.3% falls within the top ten clones.

This TCR was sampled from a man between 18 and 29 years old in good health and CMV-seronegative. The V and J segments used are TRBV6-5 and TRBJ1-2; the junction holds 7 bases that match TRBD1. Sequenced: PBMCs. The CDR3 protein: CASSYWDSSHYTF. The DNA sequence is TGTGCCAGCAGTTACTGGGACAGCAGCCACTACACCTTC.